This TCR beta chain is from a study of early T cells in non-severe SARS-CoV-2 infection (dated by TCRdb to about 2021). About the investigation overall: TCR sequencing used bulk RNA from unsorted whole blood, so alpha and beta chains could not be paired. The research as a whole found: Matching against VDJdb was skewed toward anti-spike CD8 responses, likely underestimated virus-specific expansions, and missed private and CD4 specificities.

Comment on this clonotype: It lacks a known antigen. Per-nucleotide qualities are absent, and no much larger clonotype sits a single base away.

Set within a cohort of healthcare workers in London, UK, this nested case-control study involved weekly PCR testing of nasopharyngeal swabs along with blood sampling. Between 23 and 31 March 2020, the week of the UK lockdown, healthcare workers were enrolled and then followed up weekly for as long as 16 weeks. Library preparation employed 5' RACE. Sequencing relied on a NextSeq 500. Unique molecular identifiers were attached to individual cDNA molecules in the TCR library protocol so that sequencing error and PCR bias could be corrected. TCR alpha and beta chains were both sequenced, and the abundances of alpha and beta sequences in each sample were closely correlated with each other. As for the original processing: V gene, J gene and CDR3 annotation of TCR sequences was performed with Decombinator V4. TCRs were defined as expanded if a significant change between any two time points was detected under a Poisson model with p below 0.0001. TCR abundances were normalised to the total number of TCRs sequenced per sample and expressed as counts per million. TRAV1-2 paired with TRAJ12, TRAJ20 or TRAJ33 defined MAIT TCRs, while TRAV10 paired with TRAJ18 defined iNKT TCRs. VDJdb, accessed 1 November 2021, was searched for CMV, EBV and SARS-CoV-2 annotated TCRs, excluding TCRs annotated for multiple antigens. Using fastp at Q25 and MiXCR, TCRdb reprocessed the public reads and kept productive beta chains. Under each unique CDR3 protein, matching rows form one entry showing the most common genes and DNA. Here the V and J calls rest on TCRdb's processing, not on the authors' analysis. The sample data list some 82,000 distinct CDR3 sequences, and more than 10% of these were observed just once. 3.5% to 5% of the sample is in the top ten clones.

Taken from cysteine to phenylalanine, the CDR3 has 17 residues. Only the CDR3 portion is preserved as DNA: 51 bases, with reading frame beginning at the first base. This receptor was obtained from an adult who was a healthcare worker with PCR-confirmed SARS-CoV-2 infection or an uninfected control (not recorded which). The sequencing used whole blood, collected at baseline. The rearrangement joined TRBV21-1 to TRBJ1-3; the table's D call TRBD1 went unverified against the DNA. TRBV21-1 constitutes a pseudogene. The bases are TGTGCCAGCACCCGCAAATTCCTGGACAACTCTGGAAACACCATATATTTT. The encoded protein is CASTRKFLDNSGNTIYF.